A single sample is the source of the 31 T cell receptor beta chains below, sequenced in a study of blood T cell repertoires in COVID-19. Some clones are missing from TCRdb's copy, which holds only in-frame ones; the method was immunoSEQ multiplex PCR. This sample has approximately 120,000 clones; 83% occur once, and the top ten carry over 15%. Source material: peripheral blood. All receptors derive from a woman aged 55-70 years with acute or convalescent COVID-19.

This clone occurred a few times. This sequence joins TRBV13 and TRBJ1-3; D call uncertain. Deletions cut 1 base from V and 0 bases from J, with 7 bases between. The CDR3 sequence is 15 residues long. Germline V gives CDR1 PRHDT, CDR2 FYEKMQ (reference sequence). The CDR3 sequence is CASSLDSSSGNTIYF. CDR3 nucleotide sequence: TGTGCCAGCAGCTTAGACAGCAGCTCTGGAAACACCATATATTTT. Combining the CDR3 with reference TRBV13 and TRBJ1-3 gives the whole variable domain AAGVIQSPRHLIKEKRETATLKCYPIPRHDTVYWYQQGPGQDPQFLISFYEKMQSDKGSIPDRFSAQQFSDYHSELNMSSLELGDSALYFCASSLDSSSGNTIYFGEGSWLTVV.

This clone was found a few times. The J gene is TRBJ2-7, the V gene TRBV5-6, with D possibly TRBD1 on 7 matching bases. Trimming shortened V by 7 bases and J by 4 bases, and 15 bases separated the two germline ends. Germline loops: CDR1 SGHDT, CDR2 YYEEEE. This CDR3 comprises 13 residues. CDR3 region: CASVKQGRYEQYF. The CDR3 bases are TGTGCCAGCGTCAAACAGGGGAGGTACGAGCAGTACTTC.

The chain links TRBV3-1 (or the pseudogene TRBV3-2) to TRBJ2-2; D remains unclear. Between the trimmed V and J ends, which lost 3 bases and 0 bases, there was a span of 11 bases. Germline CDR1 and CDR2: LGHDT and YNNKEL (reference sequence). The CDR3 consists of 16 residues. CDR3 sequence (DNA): TGTGCCAGCAGCCAGTCATTGGGCGCGAACACCGGGGAGCTGTTTTTT. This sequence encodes CASSQSLGANTGELFF.

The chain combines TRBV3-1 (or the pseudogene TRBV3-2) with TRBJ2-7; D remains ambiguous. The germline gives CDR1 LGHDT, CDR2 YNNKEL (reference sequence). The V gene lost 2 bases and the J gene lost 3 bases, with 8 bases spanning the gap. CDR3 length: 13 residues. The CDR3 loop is CASSQQVNYEQYF. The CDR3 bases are TGTGCCAGCAGCCAACAGGTGAACTACGAGCAGTACTTC.

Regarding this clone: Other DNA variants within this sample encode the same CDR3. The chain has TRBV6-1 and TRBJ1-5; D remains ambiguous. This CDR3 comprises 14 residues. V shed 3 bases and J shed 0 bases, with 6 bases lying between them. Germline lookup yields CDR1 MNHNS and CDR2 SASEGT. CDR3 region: CASSELDSNQPQHF. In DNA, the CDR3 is TGTGCCAGCAGTGAGTTAGATAGCAATCAGCCCCAGCATTTT.

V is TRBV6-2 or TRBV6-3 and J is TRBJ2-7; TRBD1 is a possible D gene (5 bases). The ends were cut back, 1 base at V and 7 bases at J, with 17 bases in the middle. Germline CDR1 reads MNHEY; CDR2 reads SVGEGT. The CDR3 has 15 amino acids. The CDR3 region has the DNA TGTGCCAGCAGTTACTTACATGTAGGGGCCCGGGAGCAGTACTTC. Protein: CASSYLHVGAREQYF.

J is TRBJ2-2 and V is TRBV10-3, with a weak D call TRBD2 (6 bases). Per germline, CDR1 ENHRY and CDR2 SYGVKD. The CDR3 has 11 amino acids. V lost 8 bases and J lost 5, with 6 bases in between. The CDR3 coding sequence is TGTGCCATCGGGGGGACCGGGGAGCTGTTTTTT. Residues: CAIGGTGELFF.

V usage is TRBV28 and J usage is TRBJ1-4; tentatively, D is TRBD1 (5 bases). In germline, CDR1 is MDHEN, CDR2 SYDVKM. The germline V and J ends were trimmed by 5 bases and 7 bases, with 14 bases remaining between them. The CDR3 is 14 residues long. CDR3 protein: CASSTIQGGEKLFF. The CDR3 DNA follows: TGTGCCAGCAGTACGATCCAGGGAGGTGAAAAACTGTTTTTT. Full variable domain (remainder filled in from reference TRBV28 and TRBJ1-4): DVKVTQSSRYLVKRTGEKVFLECVQDMDHENMFWYRQDPGLGLRLIYFSYDVKMKEKGDIPEGYSVSREKKERFSLILESASTNQTSMYLCASSTIQGGEKLFFGSGTQLSVL.

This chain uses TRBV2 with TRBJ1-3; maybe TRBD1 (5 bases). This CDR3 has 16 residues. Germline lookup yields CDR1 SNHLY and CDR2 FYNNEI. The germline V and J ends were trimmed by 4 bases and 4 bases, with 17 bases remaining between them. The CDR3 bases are TGTGCCAGCAGTGTGTCCCAGGGAAAGATCGGAAACACCATATATTTT. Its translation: CASSVSQGKIGNTIYF.

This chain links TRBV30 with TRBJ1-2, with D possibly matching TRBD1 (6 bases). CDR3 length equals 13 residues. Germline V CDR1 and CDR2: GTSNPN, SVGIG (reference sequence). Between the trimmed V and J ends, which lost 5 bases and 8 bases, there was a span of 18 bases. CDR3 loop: CAWAPGHRWGYTF. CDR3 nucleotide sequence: TGTGCCTGGGCCCCGGGACACCGTTGGGGCTACACCTTC. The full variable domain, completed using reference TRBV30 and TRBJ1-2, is SQTIHQWPATLVQPVGSPLSLECTVEGTSNPNLYWYRQAAGRGLQLLFYSVGIGQISSEVPQNLSASRPQDRQFILSSKKLLLSDSGFYLCAWAPGHRWGYTFGSGTRLTVV.

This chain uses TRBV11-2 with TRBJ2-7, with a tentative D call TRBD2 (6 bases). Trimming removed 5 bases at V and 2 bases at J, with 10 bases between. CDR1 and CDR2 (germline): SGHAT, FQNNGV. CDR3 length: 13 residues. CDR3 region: CASSAGLTYEQYF. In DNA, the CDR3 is TGTGCCAGCAGCGCTGGACTAACCTACGAGCAGTACTTC.

The CDR3 is CASSQDPPRVPGTQYF. The CDR3 DNA sequence: TGTGCCAGCAGCCAAGATCCTCCTAGGGTTCCGGGAACCCAGTACTTC. The J gene is TRBJ2-5, the V gene TRBV3-1 (or the pseudogene TRBV3-2); tentative D call: TRBD2 (5 bases). Trimming took off 0 bases at V and 8 bases at J, with 19 bases between the two ends. CDR1 is LGHDT and CDR2 is YNNKEL in the germline V gene (reference sequence). The length of the CDR3 is 16 residues.

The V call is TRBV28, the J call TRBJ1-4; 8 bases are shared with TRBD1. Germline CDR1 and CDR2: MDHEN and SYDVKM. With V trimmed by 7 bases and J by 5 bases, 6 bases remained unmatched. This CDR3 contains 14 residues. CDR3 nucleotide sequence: TGTGCCAGCAACGGACAGGGACCGAATGAAAAACTGTTTTTT. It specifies CASNGQGPNEKLFF.

CDR3 loop: CASSFQRLAELNTGELFF. As DNA, the CDR3 is TGTGCCAGCAGCTTCCAACGTCTAGCGGAACTAAACACCGGGGAGCTGTTTTTT. The chain employs TRBV7-2 and TRBJ2-2; 7 bases agree with TRBD2. This CDR3 has 18 amino acids. Trimming removed 3 bases from V and 2 bases from J; junction bases left unmatched: 12. Germline lookup yields CDR1 SGHTA and CDR2 FQGNSA. Full variable domain (rest looked up from reference TRBV7-2 and TRBJ2-2): GAGVSQSPSNKVTEKGKDVELRCDPISGHTALYWYRQSLGQGLEFLIYFQGNSAPDKSGLPSDRFSAERTGGSVSTLTIQRTQQEDSAVYLCASSFQRLAELNTGELFFGEGSRLTVL.

In nucleotides, the CDR3 is TGTACGTCGGCGGGAGACTACAATGAGCAGTTCTTC. Its protein product is CTSAGDYNEQFF. The chain couples TRBV7-2 to TRBJ2-1; 7 bases line up with TRBD2. The CDR3 has 12 residues. Per germline, CDR1 SGHTA and CDR2 FQGNSA.

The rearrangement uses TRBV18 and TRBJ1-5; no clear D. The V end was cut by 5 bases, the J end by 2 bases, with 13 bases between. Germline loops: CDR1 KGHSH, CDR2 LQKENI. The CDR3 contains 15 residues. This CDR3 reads CASSFAASGNQPQHF. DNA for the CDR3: TGTGCCAGCTCATTTGCAGCGTCAGGCAATCAGCCCCAGCATTTT.

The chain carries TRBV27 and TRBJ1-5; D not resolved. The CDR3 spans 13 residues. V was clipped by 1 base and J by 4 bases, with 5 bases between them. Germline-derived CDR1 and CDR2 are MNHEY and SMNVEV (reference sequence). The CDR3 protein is CASSLLENQPQHF. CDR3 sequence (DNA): TGTGCCAGCAGTTTATTGGAGAATCAGCCCCAGCATTTT.

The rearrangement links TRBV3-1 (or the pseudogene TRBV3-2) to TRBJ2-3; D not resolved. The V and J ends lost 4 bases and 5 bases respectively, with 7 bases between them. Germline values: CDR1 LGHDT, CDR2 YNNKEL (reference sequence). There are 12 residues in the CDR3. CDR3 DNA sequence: TGTGCCAGCAGCCCATTAGAAGATACGCAGTATTTT. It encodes CASSPLEDTQYF.

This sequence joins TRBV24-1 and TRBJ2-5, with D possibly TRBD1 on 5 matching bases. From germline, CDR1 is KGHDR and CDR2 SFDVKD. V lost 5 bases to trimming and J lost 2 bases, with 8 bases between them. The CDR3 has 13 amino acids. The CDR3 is CATSGRGQETQYF. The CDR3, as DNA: TGTGCCACCAGTGGAAGGGGTCAAGAGACCCAGTACTTC.

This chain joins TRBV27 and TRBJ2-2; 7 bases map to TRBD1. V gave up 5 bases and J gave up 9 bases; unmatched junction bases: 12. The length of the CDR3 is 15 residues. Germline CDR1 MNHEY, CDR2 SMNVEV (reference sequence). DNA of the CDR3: TGTGCCAGCAGTCAGCCCCTTGAGGGGGCGAGGGAGCTGTTTTTT. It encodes CASSQPLEGARELFF.

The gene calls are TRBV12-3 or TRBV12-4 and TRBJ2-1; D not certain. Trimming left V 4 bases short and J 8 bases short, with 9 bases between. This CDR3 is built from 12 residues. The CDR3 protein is CASSSSGHEQFF. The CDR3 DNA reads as TGTGCCAGCAGTTCCTCGGGTCATGAGCAGTTCTTC.

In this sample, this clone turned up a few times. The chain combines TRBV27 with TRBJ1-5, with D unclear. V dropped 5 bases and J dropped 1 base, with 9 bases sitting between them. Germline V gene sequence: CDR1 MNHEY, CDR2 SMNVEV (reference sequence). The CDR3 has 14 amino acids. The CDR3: CASSLYSSNQPQHF. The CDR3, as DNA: TGTGCCAGCAGTCTCTACAGCAGCAATCAGCCCCAGCATTTT.

Written as DNA, the CDR3 is TGTGCCAGCAGCCGCCTACCTTTCACTAGCGGGAGTCCGAATGAGCAGTTCTTC. Protein sequence: CASSRLPFTSGSPNEQFF. V gene TRBV6-4 combines with J gene TRBJ2-1; TRBD2 aligns across 11 bases. J gave up 7 bases and V 6 bases, and 17 bases lay outside the gene matches. The CDR3 is made up of 18 amino acids. CDR1 and CDR2 from the germline V gene are MRHNA and SNTAGT.

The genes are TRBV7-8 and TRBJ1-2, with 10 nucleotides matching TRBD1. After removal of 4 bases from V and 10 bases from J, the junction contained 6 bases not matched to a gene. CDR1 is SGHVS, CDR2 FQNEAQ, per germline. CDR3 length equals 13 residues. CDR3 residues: CASSYGQGGDYTF. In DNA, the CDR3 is TGTGCCAGCAGCTATGGACAGGGGGGAGACTACACCTTC.

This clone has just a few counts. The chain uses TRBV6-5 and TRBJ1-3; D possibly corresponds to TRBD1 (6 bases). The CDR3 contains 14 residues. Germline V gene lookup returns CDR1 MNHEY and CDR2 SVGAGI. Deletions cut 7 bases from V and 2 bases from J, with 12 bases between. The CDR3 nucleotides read TGTGCCAGCAACTCAGGGGATACTGGAAACACCATATATTTT. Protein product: CASNSGDTGNTIYF.

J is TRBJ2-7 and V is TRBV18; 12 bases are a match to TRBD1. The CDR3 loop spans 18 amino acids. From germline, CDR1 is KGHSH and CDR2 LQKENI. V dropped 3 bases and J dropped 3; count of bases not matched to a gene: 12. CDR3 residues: CASSPLLGTGGGRYEQYF. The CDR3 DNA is TGTGCCAGCTCACCTTTACTCGGGACAGGGGGCGGCCGCTACGAGCAGTACTTC.

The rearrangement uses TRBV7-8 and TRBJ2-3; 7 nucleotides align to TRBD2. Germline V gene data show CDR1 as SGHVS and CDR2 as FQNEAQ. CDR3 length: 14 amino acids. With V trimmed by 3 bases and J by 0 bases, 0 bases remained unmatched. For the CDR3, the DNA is TGTGCCAGCAGCTTTAGCGGGAGCACAGATACGCAGTATTTT. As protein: CASSFSGSTDTQYF.

The CDR3 sequence is CASSLGDRAREQYF. CDR3 in DNA: TGTGCCAGCAGCTTAGGCGACAGGGCTCGCGAGCAGTACTTC. The J gene is TRBJ2-7, the V gene TRBV3-1 (or the pseudogene TRBV3-2); 7 nucleotides match TRBD1. This CDR3 spans 14 amino acids. The germline V gene encodes CDR1 LGHDT and CDR2 YNNKEL (reference sequence). V dropped 5 bases and J dropped 6; count of bases not matched to a gene: 10.

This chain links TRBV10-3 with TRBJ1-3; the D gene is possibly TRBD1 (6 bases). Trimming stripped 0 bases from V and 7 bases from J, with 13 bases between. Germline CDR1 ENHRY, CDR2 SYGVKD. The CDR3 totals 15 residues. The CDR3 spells CAISESDRYLNTIYF. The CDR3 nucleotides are TGTGCCATCAGTGAGTCCGACAGGTACCTCAACACCATATATTTT.

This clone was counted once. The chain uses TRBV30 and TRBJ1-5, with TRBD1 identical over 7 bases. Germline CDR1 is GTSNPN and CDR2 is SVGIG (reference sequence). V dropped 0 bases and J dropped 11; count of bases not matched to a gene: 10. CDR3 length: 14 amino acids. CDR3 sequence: CAWSVRAPQGAQHF. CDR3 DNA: TGTGCCTGGAGTGTACGGGCACCTCAGGGGGCCCAGCATTTT.

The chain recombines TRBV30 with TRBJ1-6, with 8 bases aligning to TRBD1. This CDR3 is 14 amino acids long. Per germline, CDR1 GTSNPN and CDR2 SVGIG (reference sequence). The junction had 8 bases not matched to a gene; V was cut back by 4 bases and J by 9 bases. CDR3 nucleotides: TGTGCCTGGACAGGGGGCAACGAAGGTTCACCCCTCCACTTT. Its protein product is CAWTGGNEGSPLHF.